This TCR beta chain stems from a study of pediatric ulcerative colitis (dated by TCRdb to the late 2010s). About the investigation overall: Of the ulcerative colitis patients, about 7 had pancolitis and two had left-sided colitis, and histology in every patient was consistent with ulcerative colitis. By Pediatric Ulcerative Colitis Activity Index, mild disease was classified in a couple of patients, moderate disease in several and acute severe colitis in three. From under 10 newly diagnosed, treatment-naive pediatric ulcerative colitis patients and a few non-IBD control children, paired blood and rectal samples were collected. Study-wide conclusions, independent of this receptor: Rectal repertoire features separated controls, mild-moderate and acute severe colitis patients; acute severe colitis showed reduced rectal diversity due to clonal expansions. Two rectal CDR3 clonotypes were found in every ulcerative colitis patient but in no control. A couple of patients' blood samples yielded substantially fewer templates for technical reasons and were excluded from blood-rectal overlap analysis. The healthy control group was small, consisting of only a few individuals. T cells from blood may have been included in the rectal pinch biopsies, particularly in patients with overt colitis. Repertoires were derived from total lymphocyte DNA, so rare subsets such as regulatory T cells may have patterns not reflected. Compared with controls, ulcerative colitis patients showed significantly higher autologous blood-rectal clonal overlap, a finding that suggests increased T cell trafficking to inflamed tissue.

Through the immunoSEQ TRB Survey service, multiplex V and J primers were used to amplify rearranged CDR3 beta regions from genomic DNA. To keep sequencing depth the same across samples, survey-level depth of up to 500,000 reads per sample was applied. Libraries were purified, pooled and sequenced on Illumina technology. Per the authors' processing: Productive clonality, sample overlap, pairwise scatters, CDR3 beta length, V/D/J gene usage and productiveness were assessed with immunoSEQ online tools. Calculated diversity was the number of unique rearrangements divided by total templates times 100; Shannon and Simpson indices were also computed. For principal component analysis, Z-score normalized data were analyzed with the R prcomp function and the ggbiplot package. Morisita's index was used to measure clonal overlap between blood and rectum within each subject. Not all clones reach the TCRdb copy of this immuneACCESS table, which keeps in-frame sequences only. Checked studies attribute under half of the gap to unresolved V genes and leave the rest unexplained. D and trimming come from the DNA, and the V and J calls and clone size come from that table. The sample yields tens of thousands of clones; approximately 73% were counted once. The biggest ten clones account for about 0.74% of the sample.

Remarks on this clone: Its antigen specificity is not known. Base qualities are missing; no much larger clone stands one base away.

Spanning cysteine to phenylalanine, the CDR3 consists of 19 amino acids. Only the CDR3 part of the read is kept: 57 bases, read in frame from the first base. Sequences ENHRY (CDR1) and SYGVKD (CDR2) are obtained from the germline V gene. Trimming accounts for 6 bases at V and 5 bases at J, while the number of junction bases matched to no gene is 13. During colonoscopy, one to two pinch biopsies were obtained from the rectum for research. Before the diagnostic colonoscopy, none of the ulcerative colitis patients had been given immunosuppressive medication. Before DNA was isolated, the rectal biopsies underwent proteinase K digestion. The Wizard kit (Promega) was used to extract genomic DNA from the blood and intestinal samples.

The sequencing sample was made of gut tissue. The rearranged segments are TRBV10-3 and TRBJ2-1; 16 nucleotides in the junction match TRBD2. The clonotype was recovered from a boy between 10 and 17 years old with moderate ulcerative colitis. DNA sequence: TGTGCCATCAGCCAGGGACTAGCGGGAGGGCCGGGATCTCACAATGAGCAGTTCTTC. Its translation is CAISQGLAGGPGSHNEQFF.